The source of this T cell receptor beta chain is a study of T cells after yellow fever vaccination. TCRdb re-called the 5' RACE reads through MiXCR, storing one row per CDR3 protein. The table lists about 220,000 distinct CDR3 sequences, around 3.1% of them singletons, with roughly 3% in the top ten. CDR1 is SGHTA and CDR2 is FQGNSA in the germline V gene. V lost 1 base and J lost 5; bases outside the gene matches: 8. The length of the CDR3 is 16 residues. The chain is built from TRBV7-2 and TRBJ2-1, with 7 positions matching TRBD2. The material was CD4+ T cells sorted from PBMCs, obtained 10 days after the yellow fever booster vaccination. The source is a man in his late teens or twenties who received the YFV17D yellow fever vaccine. The DNA of the CDR3 is TGTGCCAGCAGCTTAGAGAGCGGGGCGACCCACAATGAGCAGTTCTTC. Protein sequence: CASSLESGATHNEQFF.